Listed below are T cell receptor beta chains from one sample, sequenced in a study of blood T cell repertoires in COVID-19. Profiling relied on immunoSEQ multiplex PCR, and the TCRdb table lists in-frame clones only, not all of them. This table holds tens of thousands of clones, around 85% found once. The sequenced sample was peripheral blood. All receptors derive from a man older than 75 with acute or convalescent COVID-19. The CDR3 runs from the conserved cysteine through the conserved F or W. A D gene is named only where the DNA matches it firmly. Clone size is stated in some rows and not others, as once, few, many or a class when expanded.

j_call | clone_size | v_call | d_call | cdr3_length | cdr3_nt | cdr3_aa
TRBJ2-1 | NA | TRBV19 | NA | 13 | TGTGCCAGTAGTTCAACAGGAATTATCGTGCAGTTCTTC | CASSSTGIIVQFF
TRBJ1-2 | few | TRBV5-1 | NA | 14 | TGCGCCAGCAGCTTGGGGGTAGCCGGTTATGGCTACACCTTC | CASSLGVAGYGYTF
TRBJ1-6 | NA | TRBV14 | NA | 13 | TGTGCCAGCAGCCTGGAGAGGGAATCACCCCTCCACTTT | CASSLERESPLHF
TRBJ2-5 | NA | TRBV20-1 | TRBD1 | 11 | TGCAGTGCGGACAGGCGGGAGACCCAGTACTTC | CSADRRETQYF
TRBJ2-6 | NA | TRBV7-2 | NA | 15 | TGTGCCAGCAGCGTCGGGGGCTCTGGGGCCAACGTCCTGACTTTC | CASSVGGSGANVLTF
TRBJ2-5 | NA | TRBV7-9 | TRBD2 | 16 | TGTGCCAGCAGCCCTAGGGGTAGCGGGTTACAAGAGACCCAGTACTTC | CASSPRGSGLQETQYF
TRBJ2-3 | once | TRBV2 | NA | 17 | NA | CASSESKGQFFGDTQYF
TRBJ2-1 | NA | TRBV5-1 | TRBD2 | 16 | TGCGCCAGCAGTTCCGGACTAGCGGGGGGACCCAATGAGCAGTTCTTC | CASSSGLAGGPNEQFF
TRBJ1-2 | NA | TRBV4-3 | TRBD1 | 18 | TGCGCCAGCAGCCAAGATCTTGAGGCAGGGGGCAGGAGCTATGGCTACACCTTC | CASSQDLEAGGRSYGYTF
TRBJ2-1 | NA | TRBV7-2 | NA | 16 | TGTGCCAGCAGCTTAGCGCGCGGGGCAGGTGGTAATGAGCAGTTCTTC | CASSLARGAGGNEQFF
TRBJ2-7 | NA | TRBV5-1 | NA | 15 | TGCGCCAGCAGCTTGAAGCTGGAGGGGGCGGACGAGCAGTACTTC | CASSLKLEGADEQYF
TRBJ2-7 | few | TRBV9 | TRBD1 | 15 | TGTGCCAGCAGCGTAGCAATGGGACAGACCTACGAGCAGTACTTC | CASSVAMGQTYEQYF
TRBJ2-7 | NA | TRBV15 | TRBD1 | 16 | TGTGCCACCAGCAGAGAGTACGGACAGGGGGTCCACGAGCAGTACTTC | CATSREYGQGVHEQYF
TRBJ1-5 | NA | TRBV6-2/TRBV6-3 | NA | 14 | TGTGCCAGCAGTTACAGGGGAAGGGGTCAGCCCCAGCATTTT | CASSYRGRGQPQHF
TRBJ1-2 | NA | TRBV4-2 | NA | 13 | TGTGCCAGCAGTCCCCGGGGTTCAGAAGGCTACACCTTC | CASSPRGSEGYTF
TRBJ1-1 | once | TRBV4-3 | TRBD1 | 15 | TGCGCCAGCAGCCTAGCCGGGACAGCGAACACTGAAGCTTTCTTT | CASSLAGTANTEAFF
TRBJ2-7 | NA | TRBV5-1 | TRBD2 | 15 | TGCGCCAGCAGGTATATAGAGCGGGGGACCTACGAGCAGTACTTC | CASRYIERGTYEQYF
TRBJ1-4 | NA | TRBV2 | NA | 14 | TGTGCCAGCAGTTCCGGGACTCTTAATGAAAAACTGTTTTTT | CASSSGTLNEKLFF
TRBJ2-3 | NA | TRBV20-1 | TRBD2 | 17 | TGCAGTGCTAGTGACTTCTTAGCGGGAGGGCGGAGGGATACGCAGTATTTT | CSASDFLAGGRRDTQYF
TRBJ2-6 | few | TRBV14 | TRBD1 | 21 | TGTGCCAGCAGCCAACCCGGGACAGGGGGCCAGAGCCCTTCTGGGGCCAACGTCCTGACTTTC | CASSQPGTGGQSPSGANVLTF
TRBJ2-1 | NA | TRBV10-1 | TRBD2 | 15 | TGCGCCAGCAGTGACCTTTTAGCGGGAAAGAATGAGCAGTTCTTC | CASSDLLAGKNEQFF
TRBJ2-3 | NA | TRBV5-6 | NA | 15 | TGTGCCAGCAGTCTGAGGGTATCTAGCACAGATACGCAGTATTTT | CASSLRVSSTDTQYF
TRBJ2-7 | NA | TRBV3-1/TRBV3-2 | TRBD2 | 17 | TGTGCCAGCAGCATAACAGTATTAGCGGGAACCCCCTACGAGCAGTACTTC | CASSITVLAGTPYEQYF
TRBJ1-1 | NA | TRBV19 | NA | 14 | TGTGCCAGTAGTATCGCCAGGGTGAACACTGAAGCTTTCTTT | CASSIARVNTEAFF
TRBJ2-1 | NA | TRBV7-2 | TRBD2 | 15 | TGTGCCAGCAGCTTAACGGGAGGGTCCTACAATGAGCAGTTCTTC | CASSLTGGSYNEQFF
TRBJ2-7 | once | TRBV27 | TRBD1 | 15 | TGTGCCAGCAGGGCCCCGGGACAGGGGGGCCACGAGCAGTACTTC | CASRAPGQGGHEQYF
TRBJ2-2 | NA | TRBV7-2 | NA | 22 | TGTGCCAGCAGCTTAGCCCCTATTGACAGAATACAACCCACCCCGGGCACCGGGGAGCTGTTTTTT | CASSLAPIDRIQPTPGTGELFF
TRBJ1-2 | NA | TRBV14 | NA | 14 | TGTGCCAGCAGCCAACCGGACAGTAACTATGGCTACACCTTC | CASSQPDSNYGYTF
TRBJ1-1 | NA | TRBV3-1/TRBV3-2 | NA | 18 | TGTGCCAGCAGCCAAGCTAAACCTCAGGGACTGAGAAACACTGAAGCTTTCTTT | CASSQAKPQGLRNTEAFF
TRBJ2-2 | NA | TRBV7-3 | NA | 15 | TGTGCCAGCAGCCGGACAGGGAGGGAAACCGGGGAGCTGTTTTTT | CASSRTGRETGELFF
TRBJ2-7 | NA | TRBV18 | TRBD1 | 14 | TGTGCCAGCTCACCAAGCGGGACAGGGAGCGAGCAGTACTTC | CASSPSGTGSEQYF
TRBJ2-3 | NA | TRBV6-5 | NA | 15 | TGTGCCAGCCGAGGGATCAGGGGAGGGACAGATACGCAGTATTTT | CASRGIRGGTDTQYF
TRBJ1-1 | NA | TRBV12-3/TRBV12-4 | NA | 13 | TGTGCCAGCAGTTTCACTTCGAACACTGAAGCTTTCTTT | CASSFTSNTEAFF
TRBJ2-7 | NA | TRBV5-1 | NA | 14 | TGCGCCAGCAGCTTGGGACAAAGCACCGACGAGCAGTACTTC | CASSLGQSTDEQYF
TRBJ2-1 | NA | TRBV14 | NA | 14 | TGTGCCAGCAGTTACTCGCTGCTAGCCAATGAGCAGTTCTTC | CASSYSLLANEQFF
TRBJ2-1 | NA | TRBV7-3 | TRBD2 | 16 | TGTGCCAGCAGCCCCTCGCGGGGGGCCAGACACGGTGAGCAGTTCTTC | CASSPSRGARHGEQFF
TRBJ2-2 | NA | TRBV18 | NA | 18 | TGTGCCAGCTCACCACCTGGGCGGGACTTTCTCTACACCGGGGAGCTGTTTTTT | CASSPPGRDFLYTGELFF
TRBJ2-7 | NA | TRBV5-1 | TRBD1 | 14 | TGCGCCAGCAGCTCCGGGACAGGGGGCGTCGAGCAGTACTTC | CASSSGTGGVEQYF
TRBJ2-1 | few | TRBV7-3 | TRBD1 | 14 | TGTGCCAGCAGGAAACAGGGGGCCCACAATGAGCAGTTCTTC | CASRKQGAHNEQFF
TRBJ1-2 | once | TRBV28 | TRBD1 | 14 | TGTGCCAGCAGTTTAACAGGGGGAAGCTATGGCTACACCTTC | CASSLTGGSYGYTF
TRBJ1-2 | NA | TRBV5-4 | TRBD1 | 15 | TGTGCCAGCAGCTTAGGGACAGACCTAAACTATGGCTACACCTTC | CASSLGTDLNYGYTF
TRBJ2-5 | once | TRBV5-1 | NA | 15 | TGCGCCAGCAGCCCCTCGAATGCGCCCCAAGAGACCCAGTACTTC | CASSPSNAPQETQYF
TRBJ2-3 | NA | TRBV19 | NA | 17 | TGTGCCAGTAGTATAGGTGCCGCGGGGCCAGGCACAGATACGCAGTATTTT | CASSIGAAGPGTDTQYF
TRBJ1-2 | NA | TRBV6-5 | TRBD1 | 14 | TGTGCCAGCAGATCCGGGACAGGTCCGTATGGCTACACCTTC | CASRSGTGPYGYTF
TRBJ1-2 | NA | TRBV6-5 | NA | 13 | TGTGCCAGCAGTTATGGACAGCTCTATGGCTACACCTTC | CASSYGQLYGYTF